This TCR beta chain was obtained from a study of blood T cell repertoires in COVID-19. At the level of the study: Donors in the United States, Italy and Spain gave samples during acute or convalescent COVID-19.

Trimming left V 2 bases short and J 3 bases short, with 11 bases between. CDR1 is SGHDT and CDR2 is YYEEEE in the germline V gene. The CDR3 runs to 15 residues. Recruitment covered under 25 US areas and drew participants whose ages spanned about 18 to 90 years. Cohort 3 donors were reported recovered after two negative PCRs, clearance, or symptom resolution. The protocol was immunoSEQ multiplex PCR, while the TCRdb copy is restricted to in-frame clones and leaves out a portion. The data show roughly 200,000 clones, roughly 82% seen once. The chain employs TRBV5-6 and TRBJ2-2; D may be TRBD1 (5 bases). This receptor was identified in a woman in her twenties or thirties who had recovered from COVID-19. Sequenced material: PBMCs or T cells enriched from blood (not recorded which). The CDR3 region is CASSFFRVDTGELFF. The CDR3 region has the DNA TGTGCCAGCAGCTTTTTCAGGGTCGACACCGGGGAGCTGTTTTTT. The whole variable domain, remainder taken from reference TRBV5-6 and TRBJ2-2, is DAGVTQSPTHLIKTRGQQVTLRCSPKSGHDTVSWYQQALGQGPQFIFQYYEEEERQRGNFPDRFSGHQFPNYSSELNVNALLLGDSALYLCASSFFRVDTGELFFGEGSRLTVL.